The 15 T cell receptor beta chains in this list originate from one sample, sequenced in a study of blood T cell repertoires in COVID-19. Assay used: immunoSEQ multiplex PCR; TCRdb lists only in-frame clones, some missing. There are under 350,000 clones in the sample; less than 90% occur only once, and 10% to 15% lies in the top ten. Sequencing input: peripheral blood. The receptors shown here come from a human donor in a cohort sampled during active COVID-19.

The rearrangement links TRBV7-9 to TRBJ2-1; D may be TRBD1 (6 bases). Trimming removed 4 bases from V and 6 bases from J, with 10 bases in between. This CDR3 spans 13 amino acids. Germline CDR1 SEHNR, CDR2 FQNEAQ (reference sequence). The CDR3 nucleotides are TGTGCCAGCAGCTCCGGACAGCGCAATGAGCAGTTCTTC. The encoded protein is CASSSGQRNEQFF.

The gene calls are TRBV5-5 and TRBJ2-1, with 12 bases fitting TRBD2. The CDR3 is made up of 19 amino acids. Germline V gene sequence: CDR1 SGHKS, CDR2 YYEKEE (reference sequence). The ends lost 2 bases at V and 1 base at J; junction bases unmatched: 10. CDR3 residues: CASSFNPGLAGGSYNEQFF. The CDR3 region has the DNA TGTGCCAGCAGCTTCAATCCGGGACTAGCGGGTGGATCCTACAATGAGCAGTTCTTC.

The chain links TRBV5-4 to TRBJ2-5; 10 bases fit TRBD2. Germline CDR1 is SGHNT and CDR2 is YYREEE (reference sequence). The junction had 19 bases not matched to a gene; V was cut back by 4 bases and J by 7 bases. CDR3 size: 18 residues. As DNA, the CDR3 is TGTGCCAGCAGCCTGGCAGCGGGAGGGCCAAGGGATCGTTGGACCCAGTACTTC. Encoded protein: CASSLAAGGPRDRWTQYF.

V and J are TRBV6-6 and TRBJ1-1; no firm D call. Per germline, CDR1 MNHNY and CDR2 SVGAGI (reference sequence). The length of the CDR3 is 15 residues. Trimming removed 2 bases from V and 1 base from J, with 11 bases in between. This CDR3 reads CASSYEAGGNTEAFF. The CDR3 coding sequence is TGTGCCAGCAGTTACGAAGCTGGAGGGAACACTGAAGCTTTCTTT.

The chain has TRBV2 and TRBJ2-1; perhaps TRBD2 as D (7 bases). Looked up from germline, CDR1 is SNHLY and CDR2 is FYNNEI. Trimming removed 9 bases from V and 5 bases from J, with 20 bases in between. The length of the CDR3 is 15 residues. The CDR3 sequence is CASRQVGGVNNEQFF. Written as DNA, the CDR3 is TGTGCCAGTAGACAGGTTGGGGGGGTTAACAATGAGCAGTTCTTC. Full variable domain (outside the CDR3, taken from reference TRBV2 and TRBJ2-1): EPEVTQTPSHQVTQMGQEVILRCVPISNHLYFYWYRQILGQKVEFLVSFYNNEISEKSEIFDDQFSVERPDGSNFTLKIRSTKLEDSAMYFCASRQVGGVNNEQFFGPGTRLTVL.

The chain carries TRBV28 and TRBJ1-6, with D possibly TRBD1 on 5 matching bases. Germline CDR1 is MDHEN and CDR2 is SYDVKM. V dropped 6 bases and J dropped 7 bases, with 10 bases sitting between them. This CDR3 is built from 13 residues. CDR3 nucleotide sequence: TGTGCCAGCAGGACGACAGAGAATTCACCCCTCCACTTT. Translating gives CASRTTENSPLHF.

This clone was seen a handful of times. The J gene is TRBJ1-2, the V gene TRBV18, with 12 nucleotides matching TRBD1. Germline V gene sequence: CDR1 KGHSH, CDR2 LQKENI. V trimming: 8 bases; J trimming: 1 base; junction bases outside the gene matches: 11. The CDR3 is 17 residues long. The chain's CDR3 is CASPGTGGALFNYGYTF. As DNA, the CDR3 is TGTGCCAGCCCGGGGACAGGGGGCGCGCTATTTAACTATGGCTACACCTTC.

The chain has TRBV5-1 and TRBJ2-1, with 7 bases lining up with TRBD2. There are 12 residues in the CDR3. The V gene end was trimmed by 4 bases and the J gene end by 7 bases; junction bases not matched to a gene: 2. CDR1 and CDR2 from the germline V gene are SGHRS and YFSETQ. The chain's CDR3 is CASSDSGNEQFF. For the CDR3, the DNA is TGCGCCAGCAGCGATAGCGGGAATGAGCAGTTCTTC.

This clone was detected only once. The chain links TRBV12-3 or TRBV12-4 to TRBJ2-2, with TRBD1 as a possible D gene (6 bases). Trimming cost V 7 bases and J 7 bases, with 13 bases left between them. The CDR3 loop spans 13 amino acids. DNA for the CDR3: TGTGCCAGCACGCGGACAGAGAGCGGGGAGCTGTTTTTT. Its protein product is CASTRTESGELFF.

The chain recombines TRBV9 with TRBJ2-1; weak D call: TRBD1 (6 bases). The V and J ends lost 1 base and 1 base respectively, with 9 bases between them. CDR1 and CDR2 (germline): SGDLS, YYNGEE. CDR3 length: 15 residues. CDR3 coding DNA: TGTGCCAGCAGCGTAAGTACAGGGTCCTACAATGAGCAGTTCTTC. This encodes CASSVSTGSYNEQFF.

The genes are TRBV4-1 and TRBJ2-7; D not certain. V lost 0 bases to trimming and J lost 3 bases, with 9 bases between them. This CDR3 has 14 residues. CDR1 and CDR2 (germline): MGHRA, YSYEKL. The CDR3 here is CASSQDLLLYEQYF. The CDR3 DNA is TGCGCCAGCAGCCAAGACTTACTTCTCTACGAGCAGTACTTC.

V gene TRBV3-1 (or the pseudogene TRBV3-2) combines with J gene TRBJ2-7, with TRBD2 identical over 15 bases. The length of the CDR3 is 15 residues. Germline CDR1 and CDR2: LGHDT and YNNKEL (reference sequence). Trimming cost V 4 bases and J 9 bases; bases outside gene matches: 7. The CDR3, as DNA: TGTGCCAGCAGCCTTGGGACTAGCGGGAGGTTGGTGCAGTACTTC. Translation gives CASSLGTSGRLVQYF.

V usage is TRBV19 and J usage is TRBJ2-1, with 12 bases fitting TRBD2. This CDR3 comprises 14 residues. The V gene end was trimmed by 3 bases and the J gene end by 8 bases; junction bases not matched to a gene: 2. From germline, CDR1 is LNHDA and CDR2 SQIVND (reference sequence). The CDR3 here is CASSMTSGSHEQFF. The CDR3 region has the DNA TGTGCCAGTAGTATGACTAGCGGGAGCCATGAGCAGTTCTTC.

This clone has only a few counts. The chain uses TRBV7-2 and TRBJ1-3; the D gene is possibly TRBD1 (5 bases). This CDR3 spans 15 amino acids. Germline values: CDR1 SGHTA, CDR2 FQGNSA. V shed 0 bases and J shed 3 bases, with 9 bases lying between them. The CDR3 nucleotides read TGTGCCAGCAGCTTAGCGGGGGGAAGTGGAAACACCATATATTTT. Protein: CASSLAGGSGNTIYF.

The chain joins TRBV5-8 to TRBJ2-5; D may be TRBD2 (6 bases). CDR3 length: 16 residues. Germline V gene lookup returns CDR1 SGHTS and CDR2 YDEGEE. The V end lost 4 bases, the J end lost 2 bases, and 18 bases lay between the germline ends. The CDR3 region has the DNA TGTGCCAGCAGCCCTCAGGGCTTACGGGGGCAAGAGACCCAGTACTTC. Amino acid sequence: CASSPQGLRGQETQYF.